This TCR beta chain was profiled in a study of CD8+ T cells in alopecia areata. Study observations and caveats: Many of the expanded lesional clones endured in scalp and blood while on tofacitinib.

On this clone: What it binds is not known.

Trimming cost V 0 bases and J 4 bases; bases outside gene matches: 6. Germline CDR1 is SGDLS and CDR2 is YYNGEE. This CDR3 region has 15 residues. The sample's treatment: oral pan-JAK inhibitor, 5-10 mg twice daily. Investigators isolated RNA and reverse transcribed it into cDNA to act as the sequencing template. The method was immunoSEQ multiplex PCR; TCRdb's version includes in-frame clones alone and lacks a portion of them. The repertoire holds approximately 100,000 clones, with 55% to 70% as singletons. V gene TRBV9 combines with J gene TRBJ2-5, with 7 bases that match TRBD1. This TCR was sampled from a human donor with alopecia areata. Material: CD8+ T cells sorted from blood, obtained at approximately week 55, from a patient treated with tofacitinib. CDR3 DNA: TGTGCCAGCAGCGTAGCTGGCAGGGGGTTAGAGACCCAGTACTTC. It is translated as CASSVAGRGLETQYF. The variable domain in full, with the rest retrieved from reference TRBV9 and TRBJ2-5, is DSGVTQTPKHLITATGQRVTLRCSPRSGDLSVYWYQQSLDQGLQFLIQYYNGEERAKGNILERFSAQQFPDLHSELNLSSLELGDSALYFCASSVAGRGLETQYFGPGTRLLVL.